The T cell receptor (beta chain) described here comes from a study of cytomegalovirus exposure and HLA in healthy donors. In the case of this clone: The antigen remains undetermined.

In the PCR, 60 Vbeta and 13 Jbeta primers were used. Generated by immunoSEQ multiplex PCR, the TCRdb table keeps only in-frame clones and is missing some. The sample lists under 200,000 clones, around 84% occurring once. Findings and caveats of the study: TCR beta chain V- and J-gene trimming was linked, in a later analysis, to a missense variant in DCLRE1C. The authors assumed roughly uniform sequencing depth across donors for presence/absence analyses.

CDR3 size: 16 residues. Per the germline V gene, CDR1 is LNHDA and CDR2 is SQIVND (reference sequence). Trimming removed 1 base from V and 10 bases from J, with 20 bases in between. The sequencing sample was made of PBMCs. The V call is TRBV19, the J call TRBJ2-1; D may be TRBD1 (6 bases). This receptor was identified in a male donor in good health and CMV-seropositive. CDR3 in amino acids: CASSIVAPYRVGEQFF. The CDR3 DNA reads TGTGCCAGTAGTATAGTCGCACCCTACAGGGTAGGAGAGCAGTTCTTC.